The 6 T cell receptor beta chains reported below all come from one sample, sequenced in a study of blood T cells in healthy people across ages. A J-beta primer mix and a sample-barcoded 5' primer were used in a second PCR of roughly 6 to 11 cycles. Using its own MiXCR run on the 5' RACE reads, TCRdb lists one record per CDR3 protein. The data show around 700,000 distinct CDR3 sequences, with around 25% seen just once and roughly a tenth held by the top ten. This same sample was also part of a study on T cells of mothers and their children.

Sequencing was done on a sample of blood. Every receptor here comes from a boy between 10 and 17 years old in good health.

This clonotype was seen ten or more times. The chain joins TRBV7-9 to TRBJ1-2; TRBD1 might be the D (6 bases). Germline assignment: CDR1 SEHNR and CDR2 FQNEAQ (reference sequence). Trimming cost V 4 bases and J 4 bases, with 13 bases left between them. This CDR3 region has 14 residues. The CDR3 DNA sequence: TGTGCCAGCAGCTCCCACAGGGACCCCTATGGCTACACCTTC. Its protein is CASSSHRDPYGYTF.

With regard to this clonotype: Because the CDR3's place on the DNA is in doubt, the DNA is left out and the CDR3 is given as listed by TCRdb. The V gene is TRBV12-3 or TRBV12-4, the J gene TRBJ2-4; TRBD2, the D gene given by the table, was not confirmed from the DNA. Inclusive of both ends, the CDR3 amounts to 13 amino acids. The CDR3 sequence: CASSFGAGAGVFF.

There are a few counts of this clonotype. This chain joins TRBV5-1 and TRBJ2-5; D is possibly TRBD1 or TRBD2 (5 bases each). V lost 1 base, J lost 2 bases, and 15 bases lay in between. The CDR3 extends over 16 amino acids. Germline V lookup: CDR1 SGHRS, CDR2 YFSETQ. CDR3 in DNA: TGCGCCAGCAGCTTGTCGGGGTCGACAGCACAAGAGACCCAGTACTTC. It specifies CASSLSGSTAQETQYF. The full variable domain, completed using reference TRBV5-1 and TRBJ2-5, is KAGVTQTPRYLIKTRGQQVTLSCSPISGHRSVSWYQQTPGQGLQFLFEYFSETQRNKGNFPGRFSGRQFSNSRSEMNVSTLELGDSALYLCASSLSGSTAQETQYFGPGTRLLVL.

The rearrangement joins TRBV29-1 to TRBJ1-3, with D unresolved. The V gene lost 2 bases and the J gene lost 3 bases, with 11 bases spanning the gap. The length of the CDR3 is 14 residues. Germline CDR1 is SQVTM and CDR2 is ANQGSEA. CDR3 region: CSVEIQNHGNTIYF. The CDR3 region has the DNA TGCAGCGTTGAAATACAGAACCATGGAAACACCATATATTTT.

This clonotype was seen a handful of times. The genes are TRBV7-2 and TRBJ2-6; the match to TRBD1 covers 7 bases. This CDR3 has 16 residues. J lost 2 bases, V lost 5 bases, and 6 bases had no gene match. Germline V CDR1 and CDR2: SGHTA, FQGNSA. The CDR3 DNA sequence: TGTGCCAGCAGCCCCCAGACAGGGACTGGGGCCAACGTCCTGACTTTC. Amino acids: CASSPQTGTGANVLTF.

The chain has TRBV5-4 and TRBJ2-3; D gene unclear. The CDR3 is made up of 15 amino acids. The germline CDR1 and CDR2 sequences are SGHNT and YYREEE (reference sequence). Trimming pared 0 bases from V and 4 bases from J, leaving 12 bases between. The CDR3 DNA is TGTGCCAGCAGCTTGGACACGGGCGCGGCAGATACGCAGTATTTT. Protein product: CASSLDTGAADTQYF.